This T cell receptor (beta chain) was recovered during a study of T cell clones after liver transplantation. In the study overall: Until 12-24 months post-transplant, subjects got standard immunosuppression and no induction. Study-wide points: Compared with third party-reactive sequences, donor-reactive ones declined more, independent of withdrawal success.

Remarks on this clone: What it binds is not known.

TCRbeta sequences of proliferating CFSE-low MLR cells were labeled alloreactive. Trimming pared 1 base from V and 8 bases from J, leaving 12 bases between. Germline CDR1 SGHDT, CDR2 YYEEEE. There are 14 residues in the CDR3. TCRdb's copy holds only in-frame clones and misses some; the assay was immunoSEQ multiplex PCR. Here the sample spans a few thousand clones, 20% to 30% being singletons. The source material was CD4+ T cells from cultured PBMCs. This TCR derives from a human patient who received a liver transplant. Some T cells may arise from the graft donor. V usage is TRBV5-6 and J usage is TRBJ1-4, with D possibly being TRBD1 (5 bases). CDR3 in amino acids: CASSLWAGKEKLFF. DNA for the CDR3: TGTGCCAGCAGCTTGTGGGCAGGGAAAGAAAAACTGTTTTTT.